A single count supports the clone carrying this T cell receptor (beta chain). Its specificity is unknown. The data are from a study of OX40 agonist ivuxolimab in advanced cancers. About the research overall: Hepatocellular carcinoma, melanoma, renal cell or head and neck cancer affected the dose-escalation patients.

Study outcomes and limitations: Certain nonresponders additionally had low normalized T-cell clonal expansion.

The CDR3 totals 17 residues. V trimming: 5 bases; J trimming: 4 bases; junction bases outside the gene matches: 13. CDR1 is SGHVS and CDR2 is FNYEAQ in the germline V gene. Assay: immunoSEQ multiplex PCR; the TCRdb copy retains only in-frame clones and omits some. The table includes 70,000 to 100,000 clones, approximately 81% detected once. Autoimmune disease history or systemic immunosuppression excluded patients. Specimen: CD4+ or CD8+ T cells sorted from blood, collected in a trial of the OX40 agonist ivuxolimab. The TCR comes from an adult with an advanced solid tumor such as melanoma, head and neck, liver or kidney cancer. The chain recombines TRBV7-6 with TRBJ1-3; 8 nucleotides line up with TRBD1. The CDR3 loop reads CASSPWTGLEIGNTIYF. The CDR3, as DNA: TGTGCCAGCAGCCCCTGGACAGGGTTGGAAATAGGAAACACCATATATTTT.